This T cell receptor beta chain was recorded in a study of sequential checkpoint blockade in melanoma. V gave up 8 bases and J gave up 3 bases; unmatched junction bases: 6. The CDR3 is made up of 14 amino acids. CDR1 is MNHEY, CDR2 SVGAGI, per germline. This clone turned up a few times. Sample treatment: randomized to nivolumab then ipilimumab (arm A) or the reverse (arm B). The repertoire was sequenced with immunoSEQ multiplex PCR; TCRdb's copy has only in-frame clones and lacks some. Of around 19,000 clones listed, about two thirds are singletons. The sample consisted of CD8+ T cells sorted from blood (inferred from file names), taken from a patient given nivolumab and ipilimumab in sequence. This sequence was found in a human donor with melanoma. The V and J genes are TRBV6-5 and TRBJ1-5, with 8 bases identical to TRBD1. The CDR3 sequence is CASEDRDYNQPQHF. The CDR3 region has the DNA TGTGCCAGCGAGGACAGGGACTACAATCAGCCCCAGCATTTT.